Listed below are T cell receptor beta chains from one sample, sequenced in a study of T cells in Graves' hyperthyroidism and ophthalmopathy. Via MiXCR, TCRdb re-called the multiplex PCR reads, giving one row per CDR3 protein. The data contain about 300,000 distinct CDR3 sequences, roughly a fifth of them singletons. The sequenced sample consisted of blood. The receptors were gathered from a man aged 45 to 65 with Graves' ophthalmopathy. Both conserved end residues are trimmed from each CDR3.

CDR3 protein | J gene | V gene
ASSPGVGLAGELINEQF | TRBJ2-1 | TRBV14
ASSWTGSPLH | TRBJ1-6 | TRBV6-1
ASSRIQGAGEQPQH | TRBJ1-5 | TRBV28
VSSLQGGFNQPQH | TRBJ1-5 | TRBV11-2
AWSVTSGRHGELF | TRBJ2-2 | TRBV30
ASSQGWTSGLETQY | TRBJ2-5 | TRBV7-3
ASSEAGPGDITHYGYT | TRBJ1-2 | TRBV2
ASSRSGLAGMGDEQF | TRBJ2-1 | TRBV19
ASSLAEDEKLF | TRBJ1-4 | TRBV5-6
ASRSDRSLAKNIQY | TRBJ2-4 | TRBV28
ASSPPGLGGNEQF | TRBJ2-1 | TRBV7-2
ASSQVGQGGNQPQH | TRBJ1-5 | TRBV7-9
ASSQDAAVQETQY | TRBJ2-5 | TRBV3-1
ASSESGTSGKSTDTQY | TRBJ2-3 | TRBV10-1
ASSFRTGGRYTGELF | TRBJ2-2 | TRBV5-1
ASSPGLGLDEQF | TRBJ2-1 | TRBV7-2
ASSPKGYNEQF | TRBJ2-1 | TRBV7-3
ASSEQGITGELF | TRBJ2-2 | TRBV5-4
ASSLEPDYEQY | TRBJ2-7 | TRBV5-1
ASSPGLGGQETQY | TRBJ2-5 | TRBV19
ASSQAGQAQY | TRBJ2-5 | TRBV3-1
ASSLRRYEQY | TRBJ2-7 | TRBV28
ASSLSSGSGTGELF | TRBJ2-2 | TRBV5-1
AISDREIYGNEQY | TRBJ2-7 | TRBV10-3
ASSYQYFDGEQF | TRBJ2-1 | TRBV6-2/TRBV6-3
ASTVWMKQGLSTGELF | TRBJ2-2 | TRBV27